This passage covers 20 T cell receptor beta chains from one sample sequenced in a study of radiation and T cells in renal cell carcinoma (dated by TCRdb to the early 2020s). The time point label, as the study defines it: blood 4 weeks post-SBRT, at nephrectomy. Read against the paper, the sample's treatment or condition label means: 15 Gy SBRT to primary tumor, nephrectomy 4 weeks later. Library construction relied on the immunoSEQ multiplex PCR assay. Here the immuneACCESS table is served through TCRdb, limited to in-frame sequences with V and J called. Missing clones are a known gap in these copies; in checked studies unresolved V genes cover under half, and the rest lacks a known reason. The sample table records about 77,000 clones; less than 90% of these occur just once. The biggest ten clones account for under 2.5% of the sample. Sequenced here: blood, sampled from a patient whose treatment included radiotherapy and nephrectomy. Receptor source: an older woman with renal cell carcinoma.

The CDR3 protein is CASSYSILNKNIQYF. In DNA form, the CDR3 reads TGTGCCAGCAGTTACTCGATACTAAACAAAAACATTCAGTACTTC. V and J are TRBV6-5 and TRBJ2-4, with D hard to call. Looked up from germline, CDR1 is MNHEY and CDR2 is SVGAGI. V was shortened by 0 bases and J by 3 bases, with 9 bases between the two germline ends. The CDR3 extends over 15 amino acids.

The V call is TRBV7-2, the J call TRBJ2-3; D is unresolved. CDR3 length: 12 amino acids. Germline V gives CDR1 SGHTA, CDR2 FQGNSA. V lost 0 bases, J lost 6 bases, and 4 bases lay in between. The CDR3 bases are TGTGCCAGCAGCTTAGCGGTTGATACGCAGTATTTT. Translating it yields CASSLAVDTQYF.

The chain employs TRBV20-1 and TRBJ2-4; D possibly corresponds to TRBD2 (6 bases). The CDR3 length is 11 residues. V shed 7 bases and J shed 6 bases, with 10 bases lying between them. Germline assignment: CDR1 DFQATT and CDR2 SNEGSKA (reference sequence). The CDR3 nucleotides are TGCAGTGTCCCCGGGGGAAACATTCAGTACTTC. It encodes CSVPGGNIQYF.

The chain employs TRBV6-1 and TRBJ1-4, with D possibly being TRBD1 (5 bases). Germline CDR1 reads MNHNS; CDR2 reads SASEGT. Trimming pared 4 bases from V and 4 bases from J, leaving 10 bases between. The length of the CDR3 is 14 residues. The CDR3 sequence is CASSVTAINEKLFF. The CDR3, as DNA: TGTGCCAGCAGTGTGACAGCCATTAATGAAAAACTGTTTTTT.

CDR3 sequence: CASSFPGGPGANVLTF. The CDR3 nucleotides read TGTGCCAGCAGCTTCCCGGGGGGTCCTGGGGCCAACGTCCTGACTTTC. The chain employs TRBV9 and TRBJ2-6; 7 positions match TRBD2. Germline assignment: CDR1 SGDLS and CDR2 YYNGEE. This CDR3 spans 16 amino acids. V was pared by 4 bases and J by 2 bases, with 6 bases of the junction left unmatched.

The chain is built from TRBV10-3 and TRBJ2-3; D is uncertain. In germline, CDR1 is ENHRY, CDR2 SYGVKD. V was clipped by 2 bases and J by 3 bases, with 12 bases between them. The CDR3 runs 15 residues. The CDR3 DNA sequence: TGTGCCATCAGTGAGGGACCCATTATTACAGATACGCAGTATTTT. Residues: CAISEGPIITDTQYF.

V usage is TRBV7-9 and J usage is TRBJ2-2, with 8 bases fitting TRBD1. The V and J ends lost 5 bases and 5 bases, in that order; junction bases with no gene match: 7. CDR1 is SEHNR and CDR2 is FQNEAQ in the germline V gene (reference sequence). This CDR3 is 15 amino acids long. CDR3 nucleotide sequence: TGTGCCAGCAGCCCGGTGCAGGGGGCAACCGGGGAGCTGTTTTTT. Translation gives CASSPVQGATGELFF.

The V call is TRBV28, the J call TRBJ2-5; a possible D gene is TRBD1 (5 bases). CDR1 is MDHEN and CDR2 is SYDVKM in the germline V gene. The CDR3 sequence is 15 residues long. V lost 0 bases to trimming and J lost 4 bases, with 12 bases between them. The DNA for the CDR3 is TGTGCCAGCAGTTTATGGGGTCCAGGGCCAGAGACCCAGTACTTC. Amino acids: CASSLWGPGPETQYF.

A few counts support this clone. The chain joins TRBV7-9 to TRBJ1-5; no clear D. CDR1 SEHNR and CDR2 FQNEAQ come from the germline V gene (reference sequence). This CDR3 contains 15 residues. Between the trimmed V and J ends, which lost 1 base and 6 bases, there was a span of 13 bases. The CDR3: CASSLESDPGQPQHF. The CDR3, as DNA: TGTGCCAGCAGCTTAGAATCCGATCCAGGTCAGCCCCAGCATTTT.

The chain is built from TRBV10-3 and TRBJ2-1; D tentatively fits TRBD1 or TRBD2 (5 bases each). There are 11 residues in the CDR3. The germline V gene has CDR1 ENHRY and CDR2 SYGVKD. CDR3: CATWDGEEQFF. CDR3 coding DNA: TGTGCTACCTGGGACGGAGAAGAGCAGTTCTTC.

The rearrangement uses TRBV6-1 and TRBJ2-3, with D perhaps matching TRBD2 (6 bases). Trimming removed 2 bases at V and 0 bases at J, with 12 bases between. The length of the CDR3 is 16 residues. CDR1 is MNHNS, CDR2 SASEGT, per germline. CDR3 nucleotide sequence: TGTGCCAGCAGTGAAAGGGCGGGAACTAGCACAGATACGCAGTATTTT. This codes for CASSERAGTSTDTQYF.

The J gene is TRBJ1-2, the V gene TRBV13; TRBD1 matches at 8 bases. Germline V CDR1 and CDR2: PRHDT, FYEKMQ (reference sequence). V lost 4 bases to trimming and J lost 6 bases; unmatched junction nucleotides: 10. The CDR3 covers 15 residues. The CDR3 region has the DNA TGTGCCAGCAGCTCAATTGTGGACAGGGATCATGGCTACACCTTC. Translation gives CASSSIVDRDHGYTF.

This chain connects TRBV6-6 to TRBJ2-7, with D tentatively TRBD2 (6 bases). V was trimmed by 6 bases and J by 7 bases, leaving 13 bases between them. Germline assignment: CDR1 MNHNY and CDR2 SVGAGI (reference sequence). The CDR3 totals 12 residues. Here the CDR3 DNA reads TGTGCCAGCAGAGTCCTCGGGGGAGAGCAGTACTTC. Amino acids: CASRVLGGEQYF.

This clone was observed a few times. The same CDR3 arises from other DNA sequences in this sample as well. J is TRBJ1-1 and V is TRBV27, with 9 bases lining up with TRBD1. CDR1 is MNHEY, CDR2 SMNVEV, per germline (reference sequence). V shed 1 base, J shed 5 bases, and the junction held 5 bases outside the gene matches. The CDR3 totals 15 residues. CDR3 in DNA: TGTGCCAGCAGTTTATTGACAGGGGGAAGAACTGAAGCTTTCTTT. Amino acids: CASSLLTGGRTEAFF.

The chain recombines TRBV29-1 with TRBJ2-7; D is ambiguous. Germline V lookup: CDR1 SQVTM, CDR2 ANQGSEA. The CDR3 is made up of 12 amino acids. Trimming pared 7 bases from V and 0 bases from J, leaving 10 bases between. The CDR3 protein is CSALSSSYEQYF. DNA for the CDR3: TGCAGCGCTCTGTCGAGCTCCTACGAGCAGTACTTC.

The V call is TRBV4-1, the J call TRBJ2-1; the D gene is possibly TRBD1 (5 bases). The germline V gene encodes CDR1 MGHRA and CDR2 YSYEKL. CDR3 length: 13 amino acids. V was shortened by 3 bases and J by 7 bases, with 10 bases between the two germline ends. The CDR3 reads CASSHGHRNEQFF. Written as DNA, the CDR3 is TGCGCCAGCAGCCACGGACACCGTAATGAGCAGTTCTTC.

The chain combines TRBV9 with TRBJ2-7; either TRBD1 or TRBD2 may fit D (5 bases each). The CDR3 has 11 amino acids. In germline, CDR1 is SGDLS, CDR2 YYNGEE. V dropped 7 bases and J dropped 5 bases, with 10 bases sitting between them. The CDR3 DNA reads TGTGCCAGCTCCCAGGGACACGAGCAGTACTTC. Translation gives CASSQGHEQYF.

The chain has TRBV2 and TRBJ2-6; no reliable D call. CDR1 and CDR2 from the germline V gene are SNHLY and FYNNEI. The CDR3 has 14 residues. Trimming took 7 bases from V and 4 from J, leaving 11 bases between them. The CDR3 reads CASNKERGANVLTF. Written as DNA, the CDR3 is TGTGCCAGCAACAAGGAACGGGGGGCCAACGTCCTGACTTTC. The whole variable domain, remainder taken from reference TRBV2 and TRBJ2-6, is EPEVTQTPSHQVTQMGQEVILRCVPISNHLYFYWYRQILGQKVEFLVSFYNNEISEKSEIFDDQFSVERPDGSNFTLKIRSTKLEDSAMYFCASNKERGANVLTFGAGSRLTVL.

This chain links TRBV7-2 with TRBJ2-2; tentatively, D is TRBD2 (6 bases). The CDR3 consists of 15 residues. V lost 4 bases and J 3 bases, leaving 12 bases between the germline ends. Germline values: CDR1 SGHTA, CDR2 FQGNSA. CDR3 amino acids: CASSSLAVDTGELFF. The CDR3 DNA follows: TGTGCCAGCAGCTCGTTAGCGGTTGACACCGGGGAGCTGTTTTTT.

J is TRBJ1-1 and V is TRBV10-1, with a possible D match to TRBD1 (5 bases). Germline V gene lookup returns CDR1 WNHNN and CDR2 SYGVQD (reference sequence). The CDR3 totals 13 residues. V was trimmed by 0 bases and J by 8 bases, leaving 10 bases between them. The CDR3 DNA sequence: TGCGCCAGCAGTGAGTCCCCCGGGACCGAAGCTTTCTTT. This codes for CASSESPGTEAFF.